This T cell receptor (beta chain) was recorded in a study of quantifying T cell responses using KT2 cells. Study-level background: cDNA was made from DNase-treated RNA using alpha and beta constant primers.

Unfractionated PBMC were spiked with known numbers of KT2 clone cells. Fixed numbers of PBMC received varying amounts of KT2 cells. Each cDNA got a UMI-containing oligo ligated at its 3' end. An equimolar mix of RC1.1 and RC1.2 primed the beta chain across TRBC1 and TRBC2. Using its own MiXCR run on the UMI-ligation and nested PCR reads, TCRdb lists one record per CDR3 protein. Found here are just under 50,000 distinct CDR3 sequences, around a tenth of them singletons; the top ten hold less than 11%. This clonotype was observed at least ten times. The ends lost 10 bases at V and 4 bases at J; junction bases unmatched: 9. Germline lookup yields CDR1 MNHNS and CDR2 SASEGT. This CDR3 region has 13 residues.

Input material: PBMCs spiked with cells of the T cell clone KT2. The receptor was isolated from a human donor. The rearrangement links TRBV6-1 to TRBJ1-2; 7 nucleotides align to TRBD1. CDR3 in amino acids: CATLGQATYGYTF. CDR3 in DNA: TGTGCCACCCTAGGACAGGCGACCTATGGCTACACCTTC.